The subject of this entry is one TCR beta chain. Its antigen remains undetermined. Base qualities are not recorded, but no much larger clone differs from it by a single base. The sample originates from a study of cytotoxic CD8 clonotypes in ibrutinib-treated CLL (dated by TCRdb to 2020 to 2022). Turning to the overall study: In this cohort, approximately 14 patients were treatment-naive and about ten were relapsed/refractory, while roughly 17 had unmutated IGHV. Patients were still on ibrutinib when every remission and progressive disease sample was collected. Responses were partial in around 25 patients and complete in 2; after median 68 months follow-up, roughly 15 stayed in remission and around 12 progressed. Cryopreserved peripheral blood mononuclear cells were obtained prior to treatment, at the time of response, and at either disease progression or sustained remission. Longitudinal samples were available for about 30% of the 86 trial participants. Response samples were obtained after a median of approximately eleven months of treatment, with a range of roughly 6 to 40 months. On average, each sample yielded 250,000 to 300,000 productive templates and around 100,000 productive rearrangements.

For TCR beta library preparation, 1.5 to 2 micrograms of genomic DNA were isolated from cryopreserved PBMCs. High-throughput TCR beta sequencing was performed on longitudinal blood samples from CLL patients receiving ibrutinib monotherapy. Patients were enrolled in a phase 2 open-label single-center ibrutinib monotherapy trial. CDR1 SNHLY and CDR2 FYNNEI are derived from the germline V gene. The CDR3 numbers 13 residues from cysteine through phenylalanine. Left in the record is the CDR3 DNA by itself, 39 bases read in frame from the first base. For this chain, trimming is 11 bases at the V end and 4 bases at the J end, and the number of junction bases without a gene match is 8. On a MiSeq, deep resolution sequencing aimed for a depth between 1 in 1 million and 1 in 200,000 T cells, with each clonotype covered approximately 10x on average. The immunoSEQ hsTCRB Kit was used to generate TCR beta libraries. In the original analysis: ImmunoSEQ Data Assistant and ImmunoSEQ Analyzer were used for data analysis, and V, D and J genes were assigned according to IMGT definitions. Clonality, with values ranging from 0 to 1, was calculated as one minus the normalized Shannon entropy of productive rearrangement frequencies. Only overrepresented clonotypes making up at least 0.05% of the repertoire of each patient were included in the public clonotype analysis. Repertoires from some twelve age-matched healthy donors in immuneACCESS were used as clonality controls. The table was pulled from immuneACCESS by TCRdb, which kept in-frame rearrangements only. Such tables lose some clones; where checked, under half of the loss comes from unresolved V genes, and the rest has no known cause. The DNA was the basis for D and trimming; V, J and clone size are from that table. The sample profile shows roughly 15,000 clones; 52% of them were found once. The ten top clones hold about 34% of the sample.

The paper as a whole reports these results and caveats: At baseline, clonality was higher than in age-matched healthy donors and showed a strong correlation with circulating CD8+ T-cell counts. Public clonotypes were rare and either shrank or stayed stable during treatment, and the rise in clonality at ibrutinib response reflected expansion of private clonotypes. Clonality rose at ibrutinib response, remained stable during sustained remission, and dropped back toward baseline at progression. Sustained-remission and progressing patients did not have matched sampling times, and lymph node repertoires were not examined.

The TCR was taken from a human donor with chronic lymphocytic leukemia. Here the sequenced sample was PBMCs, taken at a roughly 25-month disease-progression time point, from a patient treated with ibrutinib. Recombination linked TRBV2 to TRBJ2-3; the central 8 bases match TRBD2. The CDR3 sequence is CASGGGQADTQYF. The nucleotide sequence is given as TGTGCCTCCGGGGGGGGGCAGGCAGATACGCAGTATTTT.